Below are 9 T cell receptor beta chains sequenced from a single sample in a study of blood T cell repertoires in COVID-19. Using immunoSEQ multiplex PCR, the repertoire was profiled, and TCRdb retains in-frame clones only, with some absent. The top ten clones hold about 9.4% of a sample with around 97,000 clones, approximately 84% of them seen once. Sequenced: peripheral blood. The receptors were sampled from a man in his sixties or seventies with acute or convalescent COVID-19.

The chain combines TRBV9 with TRBJ2-1, with D possibly being TRBD1 (6 bases). The CDR3 is 17 residues long. V shed 3 bases and J shed 0 bases, with 16 bases lying between them. Germline loops: CDR1 SGDLS, CDR2 YYNGEE. The CDR3 DNA sequence: TGTGCCAGCAGCGGACCCAGTGGGGGCAGCTCCTACAATGAGCAGTTCTTC. Its protein product is CASSGPSGGSSYNEQFF.

This sequence joins TRBV7-2 and TRBJ2-5; 9 bases are shared with TRBD2. The J segment lost 5 bases and the V segment lost 3 bases, leaving 7 bases of the junction unmatched. This CDR3 spans 15 amino acids. Germline lookup yields CDR1 SGHTA and CDR2 FQGNSA. CDR3 sequence (DNA): TGTGCCAGCAGCTTTGCGGGAGGGGCGGGGGAGACCCAGTACTTC. Translated: CASSFAGGAGETQYF.

The table lists this clone with a count of one. This rearrangement joins TRBV28 to TRBJ1-2, with no clear D. This CDR3 has 14 amino acids. Germline-derived CDR1 and CDR2 are MDHEN and SYDVKM. Trimming cost V 6 bases and J 5 bases, with 16 bases left between them. Here the CDR3 reads CASSLQTSIYGYTF. DNA for the CDR3: TGTGCCAGCAGCCTACAGACGTCTATTTATGGCTACACCTTC.

The chain has TRBV29-1 and TRBJ2-1; 8 nucleotides agree with TRBD1. Germline lookup yields CDR1 SQVTM and CDR2 ANQGSEA. The CDR3 totals 13 residues. The V and J ends lost 5 bases and 7 bases, in that order; junction bases with no gene match: 7. CDR3 sequence (DNA): TGCAGCGTTACGGGACAGGCAGGAAATGAGCAGTTCTTC. Translation: CSVTGQAGNEQFF.

The rearrangement links TRBV7-2 to TRBJ2-1, with 8 bases fitting TRBD2. Germline V gene data show CDR1 as SGHTA and CDR2 as FQGNSA. CDR3 length: 14 amino acids. With V trimmed by 5 bases and J by 4 bases, 4 bases remained unmatched. Written as DNA, the CDR3 is TGTGCCAGCAGCCTGGGACTAGAATACAATGAGCAGTTCTTC. Amino acids: CASSLGLEYNEQFF.

The V gene is TRBV28, the J gene TRBJ1-2; TRBD1 is a possible D gene (5 bases). Deletions cut 9 bases from V and 6 bases from J, with 29 bases between. CDR1 is MDHEN, CDR2 SYDVKM, per germline. The CDR3 is 17 residues long. The CDR3, as DNA: TGTGCCAGTCAGCGGAGGGACCTGACACATAACCAGCATGGCTACACCTTC. This encodes CASQRRDLTHNQHGYTF.

The chain employs TRBV9 and TRBJ1-2, with a tentative D call TRBD1 (6 bases). CDR1 is SGDLS, CDR2 YYNGEE, per germline. The CDR3 totals 15 residues. V lost 3 bases and J lost 4, with 16 bases in between. This chain's CDR3 is CASSAQGGAGYGYTF. The CDR3 coding sequence is TGTGCCAGCAGCGCCCAAGGGGGTGCAGGCTATGGCTACACCTTC.

The chain combines TRBV27 with TRBJ1-2; D may be TRBD1 (5 bases). Per the germline V gene, CDR1 is MNHEY and CDR2 is SMNVEV (reference sequence). The CDR3 is made up of 13 amino acids. V was clipped by 3 bases and J by 3 bases, with 8 bases between them. The CDR3 here is CASSLRGYYGYTF. The CDR3 region has the DNA TGTGCCAGCAGTTTGCGGGGCTACTATGGCTACACCTTC.

The count of this clone is one. The V call is TRBV6-5, the J call TRBJ1-1; 8 positions agree with TRBD1. J was trimmed by 10 bases and V by 3 bases; bases with no gene match: 4. This CDR3 has 12 amino acids. CDR1 MNHEY and CDR2 SVGAGI come from the germline V gene. The CDR3 is CASSYGQGGAFF. The CDR3 DNA reads TGTGCCAGCAGTTATGGACAGGGTGGAGCTTTCTTT.